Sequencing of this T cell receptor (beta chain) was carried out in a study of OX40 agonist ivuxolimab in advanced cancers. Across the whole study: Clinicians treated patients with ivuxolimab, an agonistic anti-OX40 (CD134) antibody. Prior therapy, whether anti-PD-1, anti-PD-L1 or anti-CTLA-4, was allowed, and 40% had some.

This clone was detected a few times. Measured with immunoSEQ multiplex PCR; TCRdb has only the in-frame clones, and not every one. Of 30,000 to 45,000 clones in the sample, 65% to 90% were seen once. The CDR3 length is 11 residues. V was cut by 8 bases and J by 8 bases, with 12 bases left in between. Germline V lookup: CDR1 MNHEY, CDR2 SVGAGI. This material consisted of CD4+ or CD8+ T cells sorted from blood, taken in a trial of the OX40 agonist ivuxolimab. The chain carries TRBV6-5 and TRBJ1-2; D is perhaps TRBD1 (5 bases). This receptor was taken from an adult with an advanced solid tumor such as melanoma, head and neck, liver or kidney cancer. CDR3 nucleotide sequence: TGTGCCAGCCGGGACGGGAGGGGCTACACCTTC. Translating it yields CASRDGRGYTF.